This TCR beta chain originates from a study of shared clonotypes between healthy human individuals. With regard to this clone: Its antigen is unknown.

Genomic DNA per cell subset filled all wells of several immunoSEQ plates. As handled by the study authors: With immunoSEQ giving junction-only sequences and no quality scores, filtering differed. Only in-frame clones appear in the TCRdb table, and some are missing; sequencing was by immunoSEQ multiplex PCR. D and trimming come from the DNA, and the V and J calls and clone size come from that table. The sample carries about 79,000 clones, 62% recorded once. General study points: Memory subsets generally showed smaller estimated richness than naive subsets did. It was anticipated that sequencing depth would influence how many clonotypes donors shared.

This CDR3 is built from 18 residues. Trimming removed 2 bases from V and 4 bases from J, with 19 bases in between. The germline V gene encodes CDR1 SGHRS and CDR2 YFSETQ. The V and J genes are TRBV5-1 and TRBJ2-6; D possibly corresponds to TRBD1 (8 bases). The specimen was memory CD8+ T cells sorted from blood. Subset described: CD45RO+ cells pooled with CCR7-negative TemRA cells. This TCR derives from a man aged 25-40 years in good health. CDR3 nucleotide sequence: TGCGCCAGCAGCTTCGGGGGGACAGGTCTAAGAGGGGCCAACGTCCTGACTTTC. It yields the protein CASSFGGTGLRGANVLTF. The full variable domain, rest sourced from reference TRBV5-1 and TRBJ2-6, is KAGVTQTPRYLIKTRGQQVTLSCSPISGHRSVSWYQQTPGQGLQFLFEYFSETQRNKGNFPGRFSGRQFSNSRSEMNVSTLELGDSALYLCASSFGGTGLRGANVLTFGAGSRLTVL.